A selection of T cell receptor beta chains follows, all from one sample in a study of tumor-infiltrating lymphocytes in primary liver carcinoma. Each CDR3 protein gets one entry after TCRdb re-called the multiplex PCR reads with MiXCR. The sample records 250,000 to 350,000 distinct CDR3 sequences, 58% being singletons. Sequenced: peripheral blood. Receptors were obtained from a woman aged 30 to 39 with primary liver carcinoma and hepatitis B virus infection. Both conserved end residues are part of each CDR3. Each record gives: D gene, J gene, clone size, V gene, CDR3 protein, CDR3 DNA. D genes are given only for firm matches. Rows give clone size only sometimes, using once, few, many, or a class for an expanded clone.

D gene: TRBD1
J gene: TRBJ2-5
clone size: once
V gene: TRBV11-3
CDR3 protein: CASGTGGSLTQETQYF
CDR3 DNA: TGTGCCAGCGGGACAGGGGGTTCGTTAACACAAGAGACCCAGTACTTC

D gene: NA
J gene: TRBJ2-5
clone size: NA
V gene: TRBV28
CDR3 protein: CASSRGEGWKFEETQYF
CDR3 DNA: TGTGCCAGCAGTCGCGGAGAGGGCTGGAAGTTCGAAGAGACCCAGTACTTC

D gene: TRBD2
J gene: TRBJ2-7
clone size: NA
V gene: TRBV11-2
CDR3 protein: CASGLGGGRYEQYF
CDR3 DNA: TGTGCCAGTGGCTTAGGCGGGGGGCGTTACGAGCAGTACTTC

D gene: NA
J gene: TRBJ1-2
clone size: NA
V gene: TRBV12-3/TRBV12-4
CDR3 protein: CTIRRYGYTF
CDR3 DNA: TGTACCATCAGACGCTACGGCTACACCTTT

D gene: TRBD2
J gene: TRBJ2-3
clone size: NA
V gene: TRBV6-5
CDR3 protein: CASSKRRSTSAGVKVLTDTQYF
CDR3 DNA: TGTGCCAGCAGTAAAAGAAGATCAACTAGTGCGGGAGTTAAGGTTTTGACAGATACGCAGTATTTT

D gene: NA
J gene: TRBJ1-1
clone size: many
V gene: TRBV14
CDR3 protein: CASSQDFAEAFF
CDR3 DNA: TGTGCCAGCAGCCAAGACTTCGCCGAAGCTTTCTTT

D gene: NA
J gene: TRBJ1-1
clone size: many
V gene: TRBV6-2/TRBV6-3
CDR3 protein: CASSFSTEAFF
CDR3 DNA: TGTGCCAGCAGTTTCAGCACTGAAGCTTTCTTT

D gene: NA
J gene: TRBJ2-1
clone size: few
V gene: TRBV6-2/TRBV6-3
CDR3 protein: CASRRRRDEQFF
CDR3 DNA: TGTGCCAGCAGGAGACGGAGGGATGAGCAGTTCTTC

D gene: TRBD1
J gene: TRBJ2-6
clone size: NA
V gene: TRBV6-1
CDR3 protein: CASSGQGASGANVLTF
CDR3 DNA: TGTGCCAGCAGTGGACAGGGAGCCTCTGGGGCCAACGTCCTGACTTTC

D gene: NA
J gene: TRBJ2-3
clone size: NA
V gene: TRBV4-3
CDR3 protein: CASSQETKGRHTQYF
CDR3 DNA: TGCGCCAGCAGCCAAGAGACTAAGGGGAGACATACGCAGTATTTT

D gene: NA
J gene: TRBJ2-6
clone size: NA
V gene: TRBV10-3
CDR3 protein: CAITSIQGESGANVLTF
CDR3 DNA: TGTGCCATCACGTCAATACAAGGGGAATCTGGGGCCAACGTCCTGACTTTC

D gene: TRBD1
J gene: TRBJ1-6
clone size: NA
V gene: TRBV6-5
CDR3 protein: CGSSYGTASSPLHF
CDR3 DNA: TGTGGCAGCAGTTACGGGACAGCTAGTTCACCCCTCCACTTT

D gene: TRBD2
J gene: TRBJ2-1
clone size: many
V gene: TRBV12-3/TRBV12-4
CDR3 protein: CASGLAGNEQFF
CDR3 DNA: TGTGCCAGCGGTCTAGCGGGAAATGAGCAGTTCTTC

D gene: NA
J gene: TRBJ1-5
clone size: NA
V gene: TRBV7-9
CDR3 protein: CASSAHPGHNGNQPQHF
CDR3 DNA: TGTGCCAGCAGCGCGCACCCGGGACATAATGGCAATCAGCCCCAGCATTTT

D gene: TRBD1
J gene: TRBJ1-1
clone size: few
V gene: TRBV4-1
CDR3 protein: CASSHKQGAMNTEAFF
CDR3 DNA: TGCGCCAGCAGCCACAAACAGGGGGCCATGAACACTGAAGCTTTCTTT

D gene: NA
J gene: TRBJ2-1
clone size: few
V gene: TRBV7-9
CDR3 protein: CASSFGRDEQFF
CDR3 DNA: TGTGCCAGCAGCTTTGGGCGGGATGAGCAGTTCTTC

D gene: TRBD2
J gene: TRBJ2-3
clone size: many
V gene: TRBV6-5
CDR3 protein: CASSYGSREGQDTQYF
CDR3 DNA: TGTGCCAGCAGTTACGGGTCGCGGGAGGGCCAAGATACGCAGTATTTT

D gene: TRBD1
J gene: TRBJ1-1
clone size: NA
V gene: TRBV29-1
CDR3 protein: CRGRQGLNTEAFF
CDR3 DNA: TGCAGAGGGAGACAGGGGCTAAACACTGAAGCTTTCTTT

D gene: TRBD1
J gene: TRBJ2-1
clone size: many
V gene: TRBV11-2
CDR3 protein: CASSRDRSNNEQFF
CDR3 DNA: TGTGCCAGCAGCCGGGACAGGAGTAACAATGAGCAGTTCTTC

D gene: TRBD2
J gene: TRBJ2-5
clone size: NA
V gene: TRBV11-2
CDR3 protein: CADSPNTSGRETQYF
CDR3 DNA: TGTGCCGACAGCCCTAATACTAGCGGGCGAGAGACTCAGTACTTC

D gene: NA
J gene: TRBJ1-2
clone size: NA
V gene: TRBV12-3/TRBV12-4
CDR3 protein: CATHKNSGGYTF
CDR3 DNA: TGTGCCACCCACAAGAACAGCGGAGGCTACACCTTC

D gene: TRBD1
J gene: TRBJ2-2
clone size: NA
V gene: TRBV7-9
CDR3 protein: CASSPGTGENTGELFF
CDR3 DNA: TGTGCCAGCAGCCCCGGGACAGGGGAAAACACCGGGGAGCTGTTTTTT

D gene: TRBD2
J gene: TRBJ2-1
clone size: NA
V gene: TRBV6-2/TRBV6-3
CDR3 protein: CASSYEPGLAGSSYNEHFF
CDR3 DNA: TGTGCCAGCAGTTACGAGCCCGGACTAGCGGGAAGCTCCTACAATGAGCATTTCTTC

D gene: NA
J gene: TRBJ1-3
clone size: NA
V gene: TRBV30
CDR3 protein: CAWSLDSGNTIYF
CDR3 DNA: TGTGCCTGGAGTTTGGACTCTGGAAACACCATATATTTT

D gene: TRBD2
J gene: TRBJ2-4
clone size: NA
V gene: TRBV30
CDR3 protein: CAWTPRGVTAKNIQHF
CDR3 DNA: TGTGCCTGGACCCCACGGGGGGTGACAGCCAAAAACATTCAGCACTTC

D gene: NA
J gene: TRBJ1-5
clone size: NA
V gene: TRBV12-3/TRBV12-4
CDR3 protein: CVSSLSRSFNQPQHF
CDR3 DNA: TGTGTCAGCAGTTTATCGAGGAGCTTCAATCAGCCCCAACATTTT

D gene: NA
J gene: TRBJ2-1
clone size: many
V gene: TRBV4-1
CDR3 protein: CASSQADAYNEQFF
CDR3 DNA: TGCGCCAGCAGCCAAGCGGATGCCTACAATGAGCAGTTCTTC

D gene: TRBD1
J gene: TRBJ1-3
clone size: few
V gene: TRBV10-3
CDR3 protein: CATKGGQISGNTIYF
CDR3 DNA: TGTGCCACAAAAGGGGGCCAGATCTCTGGAAACACCATATATTTT

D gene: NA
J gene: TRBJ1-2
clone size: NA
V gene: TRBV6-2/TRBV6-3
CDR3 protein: CASSPDRKWMYGYAF
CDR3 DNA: TGTGCCAGCAGCCCCGACAGGAAATGGATGTATGGCTACGCCTTC

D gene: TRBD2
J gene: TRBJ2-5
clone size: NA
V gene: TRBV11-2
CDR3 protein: CANGPSGRETQYF
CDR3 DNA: TGTGCCAACGGACCGAGCGGGAGAGAGACCCAGTACTTC

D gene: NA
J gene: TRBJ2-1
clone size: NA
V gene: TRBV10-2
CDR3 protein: CASSEGGKPPYKQFF
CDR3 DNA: TGCGCCAGCAGTGAGGGTGGGAAACCCCCATATAAGCAGTTCTTC

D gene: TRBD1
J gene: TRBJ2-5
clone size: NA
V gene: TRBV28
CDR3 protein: CASSLRGQGARVTQYF
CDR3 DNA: TGTGCCAGCAGTTTAAGAGGACAGGGAGCAAGAGTGACTCAGTACTTC

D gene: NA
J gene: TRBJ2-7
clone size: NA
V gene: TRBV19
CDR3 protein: CASSSRDRGNSYEQYF
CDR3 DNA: TGTGCCAGTAGTAGCCGGGACCGAGGAAACTCCTACGAGCAGTACTTC

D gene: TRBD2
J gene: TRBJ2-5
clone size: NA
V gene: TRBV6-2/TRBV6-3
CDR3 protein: CTSSFGLAGRRTQGQYF
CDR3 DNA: TGTACCAGTAGCTTCGGACTAGCGGGGAGGAGGACTCAGGGCCAGTACTTC

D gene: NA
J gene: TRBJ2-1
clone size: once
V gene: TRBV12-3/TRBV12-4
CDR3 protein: CASSWVGEDNGQFF
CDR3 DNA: TGTGCCAGCAGTTGGGTCGGGGAGGACAATGGGCAGTTCTTC

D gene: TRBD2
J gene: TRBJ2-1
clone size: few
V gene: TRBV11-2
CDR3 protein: CASSLILTSGRGREHFF
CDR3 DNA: TGTGCCAGTAGCTTAATCTTAACTAGCGGGAGAGGAAGGGAGCACTTCTTC

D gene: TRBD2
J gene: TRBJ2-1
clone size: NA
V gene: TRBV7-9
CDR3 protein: CASSLAGMGLAGHNNEQFF
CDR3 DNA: TGTGCCAGCAGCTTAGCGGGCATGGGACTAGCGGGACACAACAATGAGCAGTTCTTC

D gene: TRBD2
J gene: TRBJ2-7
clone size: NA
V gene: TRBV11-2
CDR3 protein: CASSLFAGVVEQYF
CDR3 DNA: TGTGCCAGCAGCTTATTCGCGGGAGTGGTAGAGCAGTACTTC

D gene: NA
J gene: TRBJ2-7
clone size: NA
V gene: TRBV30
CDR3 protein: CAWGVGQTSHEQYF
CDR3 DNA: TGTGCCTGGGGTGTAGGTCAGACTTCCCACGAGCAGTACTTC

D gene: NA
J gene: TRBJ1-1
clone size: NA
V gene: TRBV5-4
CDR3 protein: CASGRIRETGEAFF
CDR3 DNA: TGTGCCAGCGGCAGAATAAGAGAGACAGGTGAAGCTTTCTTT

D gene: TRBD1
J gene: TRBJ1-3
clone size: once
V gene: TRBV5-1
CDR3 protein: CASSYTGTGSSGNIIYF
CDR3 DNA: TGCGCCAGCAGCTATACCGGGACAGGGTCCTCTGGAAACATCATATATTTT

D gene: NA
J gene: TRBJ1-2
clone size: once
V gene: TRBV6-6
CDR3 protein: CAITSPQGALNYGYTF
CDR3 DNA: TGTGCCATCACTTCACCACAGGGAGCCTTAAACTATGGCTACACCTTC

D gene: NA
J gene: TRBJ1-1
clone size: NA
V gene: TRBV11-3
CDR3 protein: CPSSHGRASTEAFF
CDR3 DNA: TGTCCCAGCAGCCATGGGAGGGCAAGCACTGAGGCTTTCTTT

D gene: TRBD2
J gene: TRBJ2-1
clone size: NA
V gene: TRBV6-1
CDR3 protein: CASSSGTSVRGNEQFF
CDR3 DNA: TGTGCCAGCAGTTCCGGGACTAGCGTGAGGGGTAATGAGCAGTTCTTC

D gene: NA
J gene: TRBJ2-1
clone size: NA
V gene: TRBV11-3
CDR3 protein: CASSLDLDQRDEQFF
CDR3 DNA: TGTGCCAGCAGCTTAGACCTGGACCAGAGGGATGAGCAGTTCTTC